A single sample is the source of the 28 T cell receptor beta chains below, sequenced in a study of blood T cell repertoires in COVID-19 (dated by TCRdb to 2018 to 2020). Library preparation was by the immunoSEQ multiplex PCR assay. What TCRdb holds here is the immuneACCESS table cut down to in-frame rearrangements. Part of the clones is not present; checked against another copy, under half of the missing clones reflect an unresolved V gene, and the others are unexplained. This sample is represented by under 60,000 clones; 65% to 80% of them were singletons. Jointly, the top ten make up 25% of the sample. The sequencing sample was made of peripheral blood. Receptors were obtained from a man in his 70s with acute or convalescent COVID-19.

The CDR3 sequence: CASSSEGPYGYTF. The CDR3 DNA is TGTGCCAGCAGCTCAGAGGGCCCCTATGGCTACACCTTC. The rearrangement uses TRBV5-4 and TRBJ1-2; D gene uncertain. V was cut by 3 bases and J by 4 bases, with 10 bases left in between. Germline V gene lookup returns CDR1 SGHNT and CDR2 YYREEE (reference sequence). This CDR3 is built from 13 residues.

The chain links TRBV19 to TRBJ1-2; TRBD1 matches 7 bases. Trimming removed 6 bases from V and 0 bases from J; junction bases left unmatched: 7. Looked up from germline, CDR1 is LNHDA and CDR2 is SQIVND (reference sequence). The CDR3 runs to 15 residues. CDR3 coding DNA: TGTGCCAGTAGCACACCGGGACAGCCTAACTATGGCTACACCTTC. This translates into CASSTPGQPNYGYTF.

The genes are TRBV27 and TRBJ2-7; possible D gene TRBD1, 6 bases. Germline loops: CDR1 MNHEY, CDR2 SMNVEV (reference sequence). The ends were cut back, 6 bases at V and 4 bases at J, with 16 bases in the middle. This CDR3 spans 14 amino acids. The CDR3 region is CASSPDHGQYEQYF. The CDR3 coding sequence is TGTGCCAGCAGCCCCGATCACGGACAGTACGAGCAGTACTTC.

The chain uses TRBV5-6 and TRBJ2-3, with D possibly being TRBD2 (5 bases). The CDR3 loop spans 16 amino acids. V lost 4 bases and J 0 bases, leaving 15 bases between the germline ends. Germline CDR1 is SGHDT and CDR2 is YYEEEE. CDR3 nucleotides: TGTGCCAGCAGCCACAGACTATACACTAGCACAGATACGCAGTATTTT. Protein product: CASSHRLYTSTDTQYF.

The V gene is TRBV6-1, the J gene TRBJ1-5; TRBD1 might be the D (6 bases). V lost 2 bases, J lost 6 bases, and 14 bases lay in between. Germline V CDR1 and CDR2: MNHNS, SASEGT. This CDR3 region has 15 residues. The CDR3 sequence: CASSEFSTGSQPQHF. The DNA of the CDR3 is TGTGCCAGCAGTGAATTCTCTACAGGGAGTCAGCCCCAGCATTTT.

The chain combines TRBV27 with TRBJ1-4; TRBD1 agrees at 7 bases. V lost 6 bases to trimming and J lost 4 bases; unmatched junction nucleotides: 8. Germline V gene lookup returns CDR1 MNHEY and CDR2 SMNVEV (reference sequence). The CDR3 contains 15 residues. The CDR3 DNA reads TGTGCCAGCAGGACAGGGTACGATTTTAATGAAAAACTGTTTTTT. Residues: CASRTGYDFNEKLFF.

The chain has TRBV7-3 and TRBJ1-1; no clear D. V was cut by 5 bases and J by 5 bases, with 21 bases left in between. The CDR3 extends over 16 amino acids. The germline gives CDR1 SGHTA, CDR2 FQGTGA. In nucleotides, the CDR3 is TGTGCCAGCAGCCCTATAACAGTCCCCCGCAGGACTGAAGCTTTCTTT. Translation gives CASSPITVPRRTEAFF.

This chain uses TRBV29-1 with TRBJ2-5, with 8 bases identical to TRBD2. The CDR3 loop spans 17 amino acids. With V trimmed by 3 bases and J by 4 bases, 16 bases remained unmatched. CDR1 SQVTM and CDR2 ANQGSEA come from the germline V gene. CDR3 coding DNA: TGCAGCGTTGATGGACCGGGGGGGATCATCGGAAGAGAGACCCAGTACTTC. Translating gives CSVDGPGGIIGRETQYF.

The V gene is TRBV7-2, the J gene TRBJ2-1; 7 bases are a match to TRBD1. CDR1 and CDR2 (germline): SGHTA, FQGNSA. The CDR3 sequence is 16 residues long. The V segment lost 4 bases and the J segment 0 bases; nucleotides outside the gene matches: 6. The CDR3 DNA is TGTGCCAGCAGCTCTCAGACAGGGAGCTCCTACAATGAGCAGTTCTTC. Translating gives CASSSQTGSSYNEQFF.

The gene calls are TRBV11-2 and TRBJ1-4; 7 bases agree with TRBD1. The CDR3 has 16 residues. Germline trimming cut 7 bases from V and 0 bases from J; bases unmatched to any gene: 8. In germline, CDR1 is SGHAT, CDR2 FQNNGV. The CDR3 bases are TGTGCCAGCAACCGGGACAGCCGGGCAACTAATGAAAAACTGTTTTTT. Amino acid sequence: CASNRDSRATNEKLFF.

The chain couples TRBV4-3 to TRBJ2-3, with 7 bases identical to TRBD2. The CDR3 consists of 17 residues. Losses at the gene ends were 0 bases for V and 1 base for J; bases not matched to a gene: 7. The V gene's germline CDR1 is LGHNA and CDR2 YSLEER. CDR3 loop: CASSQDFGGSGTDTQYF. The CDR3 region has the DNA TGCGCCAGCAGCCAAGATTTCGGCGGGAGTGGCACAGATACGCAGTATTTT.

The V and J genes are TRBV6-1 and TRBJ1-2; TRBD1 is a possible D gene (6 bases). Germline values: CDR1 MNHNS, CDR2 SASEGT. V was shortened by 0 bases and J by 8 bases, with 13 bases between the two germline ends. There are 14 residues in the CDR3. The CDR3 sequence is CASSEAAGAEGYTF. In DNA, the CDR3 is TGTGCCAGCAGTGAAGCAGCGGGGGCTGAAGGCTACACCTTC.

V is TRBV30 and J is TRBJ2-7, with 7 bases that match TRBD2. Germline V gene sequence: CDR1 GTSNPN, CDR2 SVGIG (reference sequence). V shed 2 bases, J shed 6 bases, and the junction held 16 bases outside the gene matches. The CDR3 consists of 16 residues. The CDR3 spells CAWSRVLGGRLSEQYF. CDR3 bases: TGTGCCTGGAGTAGAGTGTTGGGCGGGAGACTGAGCGAGCAGTACTTC. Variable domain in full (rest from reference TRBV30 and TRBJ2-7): SQTIHQWPATLVQPVGSPLSLECTVEGTSNPNLYWYRQAAGRGLQLLFYSVGIGQISSEVPQNLSASRPQDRQFILSSKKLLLSDSGFYLCAWSRVLGGRLSEQYFGPGTRLTVT.

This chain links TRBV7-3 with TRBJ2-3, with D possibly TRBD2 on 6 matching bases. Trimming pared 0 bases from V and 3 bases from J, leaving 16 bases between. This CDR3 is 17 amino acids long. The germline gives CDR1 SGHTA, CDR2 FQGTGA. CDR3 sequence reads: CASSLTPPMGGTDTQYF. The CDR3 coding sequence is TGTGCCAGCAGCTTAACTCCCCCTATGGGGGGTACAGATACGCAGTATTTT.

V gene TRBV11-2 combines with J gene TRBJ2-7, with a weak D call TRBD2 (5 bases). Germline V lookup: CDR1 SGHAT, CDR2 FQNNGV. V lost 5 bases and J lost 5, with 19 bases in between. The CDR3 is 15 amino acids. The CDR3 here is CASSPNTPGSNEQYF. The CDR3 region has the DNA TGTGCCAGCAGCCCCAACACTCCGGGGAGCAACGAGCAGTACTTC.

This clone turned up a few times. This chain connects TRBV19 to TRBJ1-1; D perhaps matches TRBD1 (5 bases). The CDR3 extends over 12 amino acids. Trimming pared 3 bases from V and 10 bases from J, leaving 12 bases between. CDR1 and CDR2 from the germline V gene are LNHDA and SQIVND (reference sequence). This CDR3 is CASSIRAGGAFF. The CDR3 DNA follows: TGTGCCAGTAGTATTCGGGCGGGGGGAGCTTTCTTT.

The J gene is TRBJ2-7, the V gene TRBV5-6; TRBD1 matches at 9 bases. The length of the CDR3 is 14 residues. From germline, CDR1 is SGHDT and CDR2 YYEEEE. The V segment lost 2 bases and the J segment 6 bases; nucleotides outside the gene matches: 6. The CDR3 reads CASSLGQGTTEQYF. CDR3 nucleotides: TGTGCCAGCAGCTTAGGACAGGGGACTACCGAGCAGTACTTC. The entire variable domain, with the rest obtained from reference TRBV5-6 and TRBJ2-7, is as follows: DAGVTQSPTHLIKTRGQQVTLRCSPKSGHDTVSWYQQALGQGPQFIFQYYEEEERQRGNFPDRFSGHQFPNYSSELNVNALLLGDSALYLCASSLGQGTTEQYFGPGTRLTVT.

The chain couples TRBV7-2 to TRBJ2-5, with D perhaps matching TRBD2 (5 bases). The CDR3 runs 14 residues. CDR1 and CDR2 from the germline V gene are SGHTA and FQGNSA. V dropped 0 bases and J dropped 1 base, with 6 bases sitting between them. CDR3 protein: CASSLARAQETQYF. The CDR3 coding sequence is TGTGCCAGCAGCTTAGCGCGGGCCCAAGAGACCCAGTACTTC.

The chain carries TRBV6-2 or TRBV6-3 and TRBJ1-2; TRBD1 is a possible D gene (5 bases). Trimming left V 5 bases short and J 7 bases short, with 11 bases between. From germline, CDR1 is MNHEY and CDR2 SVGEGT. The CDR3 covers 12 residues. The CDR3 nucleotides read TGTGCCAGCAGTGACCGACAGATTGGCTACACCTTC. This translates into CASSDRQIGYTF.

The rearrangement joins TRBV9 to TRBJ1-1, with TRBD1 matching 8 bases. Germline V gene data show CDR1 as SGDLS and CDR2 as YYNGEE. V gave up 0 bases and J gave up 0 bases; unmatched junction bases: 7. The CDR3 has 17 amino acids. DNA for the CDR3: TGTGCCAGCAGCGTAGTGCCAGGGGGCTACATGAACACTGAAGCTTTCTTT. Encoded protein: CASSVVPGGYMNTEAFF.

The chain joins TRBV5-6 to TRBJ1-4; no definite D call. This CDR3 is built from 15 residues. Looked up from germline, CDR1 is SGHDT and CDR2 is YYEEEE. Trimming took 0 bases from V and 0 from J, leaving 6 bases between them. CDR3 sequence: CASSLEPATNEKLFF. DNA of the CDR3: TGTGCCAGCAGCTTGGAGCCCGCAACTAATGAAAAACTGTTTTTT.

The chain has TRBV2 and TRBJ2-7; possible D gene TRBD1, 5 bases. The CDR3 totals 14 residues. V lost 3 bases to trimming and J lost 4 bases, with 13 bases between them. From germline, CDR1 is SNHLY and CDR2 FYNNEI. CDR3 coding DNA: TGTGCCAGCAGTGACAGGGTTGGAGCTTACGAGCAGTACTTC. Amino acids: CASSDRVGAYEQYF.

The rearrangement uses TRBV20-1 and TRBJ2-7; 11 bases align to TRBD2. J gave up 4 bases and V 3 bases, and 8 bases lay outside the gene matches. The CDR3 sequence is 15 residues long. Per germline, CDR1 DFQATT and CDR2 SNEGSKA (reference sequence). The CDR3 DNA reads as TGCAGTGCTAGTGACCTAGCGGGAGGCGCTTACGAGCAGTACTTC. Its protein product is CSASDLAGGAYEQYF.

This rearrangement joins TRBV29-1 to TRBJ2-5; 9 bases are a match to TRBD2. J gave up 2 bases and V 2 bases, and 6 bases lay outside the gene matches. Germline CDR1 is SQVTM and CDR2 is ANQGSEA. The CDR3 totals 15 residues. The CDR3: CSVESERGVQETQYF. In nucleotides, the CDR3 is TGCAGCGTTGAATCAGAGCGGGGGGTACAAGAGACCCAGTACTTC.

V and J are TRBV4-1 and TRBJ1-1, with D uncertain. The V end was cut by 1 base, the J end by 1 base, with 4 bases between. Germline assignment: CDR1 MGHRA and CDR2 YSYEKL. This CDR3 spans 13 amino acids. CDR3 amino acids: CASSQVKNTEAFF. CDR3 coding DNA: TGCGCCAGCAGCCAAGTAAAGAACACTGAAGCTTTCTTT.

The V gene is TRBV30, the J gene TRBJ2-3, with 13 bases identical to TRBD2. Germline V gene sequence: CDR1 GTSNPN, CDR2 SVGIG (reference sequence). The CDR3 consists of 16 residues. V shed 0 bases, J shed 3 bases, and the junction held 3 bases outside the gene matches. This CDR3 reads CAWSVPTSGGTDTQYF. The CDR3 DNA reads TGTGCCTGGAGTGTACCGACTAGCGGGGGGACAGATACGCAGTATTTT.

CDR3: CASSLGGGSYEQYF. As DNA, the CDR3 is TGCGCCAGCAGCTTGGGCGGGGGCTCCTACGAGCAGTACTTC. This chain links TRBV5-1 with TRBJ2-7, with TRBD2 identical over 7 bases. Germline loops: CDR1 SGHRS, CDR2 YFSETQ. The CDR3 sequence is 14 residues long. Germline trimming cut 0 bases from V and 0 bases from J; bases unmatched to any gene: 0. Full variable domain (outside the CDR3, taken from reference TRBV5-1 and TRBJ2-7): KAGVTQTPRYLIKTRGQQVTLSCSPISGHRSVSWYQQTPGQGLQFLFEYFSETQRNKGNFPGRFSGRQFSNSRSEMNVSTLELGDSALYLCASSLGGGSYEQYFGPGTRLTVT.

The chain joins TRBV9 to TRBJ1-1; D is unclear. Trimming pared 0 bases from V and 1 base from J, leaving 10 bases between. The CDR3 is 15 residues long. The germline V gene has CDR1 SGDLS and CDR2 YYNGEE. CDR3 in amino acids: CASSVDSYPNTEAFF. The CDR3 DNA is TGTGCCAGCAGCGTAGATAGTTACCCGAACACTGAAGCTTTCTTT.